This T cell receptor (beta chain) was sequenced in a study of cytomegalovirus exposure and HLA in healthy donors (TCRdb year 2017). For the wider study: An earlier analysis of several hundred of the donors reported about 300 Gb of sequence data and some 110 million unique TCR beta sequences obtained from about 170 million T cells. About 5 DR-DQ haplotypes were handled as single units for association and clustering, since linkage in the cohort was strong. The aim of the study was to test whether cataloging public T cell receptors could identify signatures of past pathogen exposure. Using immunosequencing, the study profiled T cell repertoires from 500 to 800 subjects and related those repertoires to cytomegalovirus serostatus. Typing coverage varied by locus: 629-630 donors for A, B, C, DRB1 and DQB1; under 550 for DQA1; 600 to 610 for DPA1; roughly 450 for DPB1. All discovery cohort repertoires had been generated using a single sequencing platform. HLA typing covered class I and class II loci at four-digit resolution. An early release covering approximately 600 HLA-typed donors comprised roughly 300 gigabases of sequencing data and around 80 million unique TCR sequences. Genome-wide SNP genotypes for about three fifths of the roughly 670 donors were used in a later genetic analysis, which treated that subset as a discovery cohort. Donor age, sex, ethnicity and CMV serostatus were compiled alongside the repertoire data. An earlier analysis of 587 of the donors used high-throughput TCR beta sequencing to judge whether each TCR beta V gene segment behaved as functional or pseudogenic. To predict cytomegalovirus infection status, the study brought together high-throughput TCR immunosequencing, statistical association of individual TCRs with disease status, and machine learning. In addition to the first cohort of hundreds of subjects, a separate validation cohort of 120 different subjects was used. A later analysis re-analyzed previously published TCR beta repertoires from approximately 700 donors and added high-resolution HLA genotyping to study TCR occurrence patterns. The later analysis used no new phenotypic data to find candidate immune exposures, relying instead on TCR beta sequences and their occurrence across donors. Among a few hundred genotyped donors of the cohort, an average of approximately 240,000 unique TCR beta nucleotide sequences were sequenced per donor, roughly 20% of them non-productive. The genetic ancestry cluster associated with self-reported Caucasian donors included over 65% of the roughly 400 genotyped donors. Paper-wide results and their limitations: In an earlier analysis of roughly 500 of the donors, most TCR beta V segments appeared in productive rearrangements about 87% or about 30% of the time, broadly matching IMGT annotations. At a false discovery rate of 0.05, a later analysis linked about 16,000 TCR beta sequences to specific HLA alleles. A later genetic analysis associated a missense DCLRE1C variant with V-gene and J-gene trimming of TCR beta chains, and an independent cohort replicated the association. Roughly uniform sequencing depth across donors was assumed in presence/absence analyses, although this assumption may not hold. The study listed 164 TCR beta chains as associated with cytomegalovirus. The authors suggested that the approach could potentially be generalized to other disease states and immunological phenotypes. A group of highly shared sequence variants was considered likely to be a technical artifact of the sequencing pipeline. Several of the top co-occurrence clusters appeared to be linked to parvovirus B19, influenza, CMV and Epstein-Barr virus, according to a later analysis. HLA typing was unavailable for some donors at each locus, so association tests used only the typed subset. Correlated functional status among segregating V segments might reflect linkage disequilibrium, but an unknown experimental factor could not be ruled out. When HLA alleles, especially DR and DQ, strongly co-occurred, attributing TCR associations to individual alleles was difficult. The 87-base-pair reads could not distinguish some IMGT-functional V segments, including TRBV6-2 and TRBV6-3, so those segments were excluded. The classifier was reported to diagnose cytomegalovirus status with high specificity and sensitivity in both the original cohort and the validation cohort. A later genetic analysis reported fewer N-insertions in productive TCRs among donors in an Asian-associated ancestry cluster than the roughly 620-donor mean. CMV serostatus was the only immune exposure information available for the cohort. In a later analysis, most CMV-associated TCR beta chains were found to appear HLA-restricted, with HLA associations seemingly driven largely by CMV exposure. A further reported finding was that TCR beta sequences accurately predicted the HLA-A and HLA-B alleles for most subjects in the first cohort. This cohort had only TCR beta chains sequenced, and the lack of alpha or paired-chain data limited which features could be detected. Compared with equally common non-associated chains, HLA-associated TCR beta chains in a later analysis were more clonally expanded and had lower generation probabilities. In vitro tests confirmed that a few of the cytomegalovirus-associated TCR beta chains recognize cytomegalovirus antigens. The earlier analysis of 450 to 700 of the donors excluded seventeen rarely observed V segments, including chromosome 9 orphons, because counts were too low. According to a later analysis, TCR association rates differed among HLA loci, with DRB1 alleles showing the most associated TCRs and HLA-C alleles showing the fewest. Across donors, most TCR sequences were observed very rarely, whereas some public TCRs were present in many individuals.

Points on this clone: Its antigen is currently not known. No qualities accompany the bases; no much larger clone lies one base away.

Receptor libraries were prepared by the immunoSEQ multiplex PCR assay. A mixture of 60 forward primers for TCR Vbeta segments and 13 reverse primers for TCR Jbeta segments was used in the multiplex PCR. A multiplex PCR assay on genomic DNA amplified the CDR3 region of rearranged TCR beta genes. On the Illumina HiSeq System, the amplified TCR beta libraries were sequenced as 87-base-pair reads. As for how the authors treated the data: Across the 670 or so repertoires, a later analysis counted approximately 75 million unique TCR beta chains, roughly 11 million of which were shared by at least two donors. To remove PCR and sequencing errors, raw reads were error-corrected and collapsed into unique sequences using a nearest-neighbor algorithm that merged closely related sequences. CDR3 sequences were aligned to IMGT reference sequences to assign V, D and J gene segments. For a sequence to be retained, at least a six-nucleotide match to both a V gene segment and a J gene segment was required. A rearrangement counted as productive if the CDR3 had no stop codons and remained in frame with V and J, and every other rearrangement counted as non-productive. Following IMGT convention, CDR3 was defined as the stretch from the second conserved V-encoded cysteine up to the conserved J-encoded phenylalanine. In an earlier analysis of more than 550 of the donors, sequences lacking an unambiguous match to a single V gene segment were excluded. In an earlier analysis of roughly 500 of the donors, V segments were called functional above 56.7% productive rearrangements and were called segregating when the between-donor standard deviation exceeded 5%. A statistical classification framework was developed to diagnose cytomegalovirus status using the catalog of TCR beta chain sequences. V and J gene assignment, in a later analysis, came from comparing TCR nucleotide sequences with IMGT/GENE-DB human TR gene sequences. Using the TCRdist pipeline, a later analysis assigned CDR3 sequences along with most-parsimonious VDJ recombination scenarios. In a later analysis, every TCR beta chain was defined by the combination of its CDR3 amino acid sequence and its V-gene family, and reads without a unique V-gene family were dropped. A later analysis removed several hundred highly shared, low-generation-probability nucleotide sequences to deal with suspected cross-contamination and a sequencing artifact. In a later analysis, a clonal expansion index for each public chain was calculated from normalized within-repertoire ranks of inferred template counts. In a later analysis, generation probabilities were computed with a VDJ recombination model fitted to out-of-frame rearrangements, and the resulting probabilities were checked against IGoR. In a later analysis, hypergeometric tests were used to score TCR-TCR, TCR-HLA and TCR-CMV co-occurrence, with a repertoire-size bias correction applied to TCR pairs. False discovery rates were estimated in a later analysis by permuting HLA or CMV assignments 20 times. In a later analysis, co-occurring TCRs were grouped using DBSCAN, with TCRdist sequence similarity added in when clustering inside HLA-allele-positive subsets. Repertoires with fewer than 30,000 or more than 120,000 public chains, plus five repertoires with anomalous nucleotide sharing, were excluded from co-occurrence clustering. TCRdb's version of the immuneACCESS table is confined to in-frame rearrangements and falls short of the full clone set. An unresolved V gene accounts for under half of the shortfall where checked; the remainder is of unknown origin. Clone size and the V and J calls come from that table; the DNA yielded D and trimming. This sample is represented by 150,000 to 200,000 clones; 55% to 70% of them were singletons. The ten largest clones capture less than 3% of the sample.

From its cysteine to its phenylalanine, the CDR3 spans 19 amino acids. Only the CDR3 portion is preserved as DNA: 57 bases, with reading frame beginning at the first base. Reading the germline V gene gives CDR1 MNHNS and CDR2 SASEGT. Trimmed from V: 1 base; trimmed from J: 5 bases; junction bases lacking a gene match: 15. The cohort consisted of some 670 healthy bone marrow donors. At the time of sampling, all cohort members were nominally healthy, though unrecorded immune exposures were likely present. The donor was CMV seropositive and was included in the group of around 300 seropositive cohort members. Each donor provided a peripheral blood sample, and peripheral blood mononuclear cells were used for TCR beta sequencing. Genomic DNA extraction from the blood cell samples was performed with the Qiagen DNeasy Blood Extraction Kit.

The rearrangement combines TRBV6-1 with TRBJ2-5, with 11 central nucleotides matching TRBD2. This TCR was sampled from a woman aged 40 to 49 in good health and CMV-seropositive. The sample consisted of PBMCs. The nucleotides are TGTGCCAGCAGTGAAGGTTGGCTAGCGGGGGGTCAATGGTATGAGACCCAGTACTTC. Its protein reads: CASSEGWLAGGQWYETQYF.